This TCR beta chain was obtained from a study of blood T cell repertoires in COVID-19 (dated by TCRdb to about 2020). For the wider study: Collaborator samples came from the United States, Italy and Spain and covered acute and convalescent phases of COVID-19. The prospective study material was composed of cDNA or gDNA derived from T cells, B-cell-depleted T cells, or PBMCs. Deeply sampled blood TCRbeta repertoires from subjects exposed to, actively infected with, or recovered from COVID-19 were included in the dataset. The repertoires were released in a freely available public database intended as a resource for research on the immune response to SARS-CoV-2. Samples came from the ongoing ImmuneRACE study (first 160 participants) plus 1,254 subjects from 6 global collaborators. The sample metadata nearly always contained a de-identified subject ID, COVID-19 status, age in years and sex. HLA class I and class II types, where available, came from metadata supplied by the sample provider rather than from assay-based typing.

Between the V and J ends, shortened by 9 bases and 5 bases respectively, the junction contains 9 bases. CDR1 and CDR2 were assigned from the germline V gene as KGHDR and SFDVKD. Spanning cysteine to phenylalanine, the CDR3 consists of 11 amino acids. Only the CDR3 region is kept as DNA, spanning 33 bases read in frame from base 1. A note on this clone: The antigen this receptor binds is unknown. Per-nucleotide qualities are absent, and no much larger clonotype sits a single base away.

Each collaborating institution followed its own protocols to collect whole blood in K2EDTA tubes. For TCRbeta analysis, collaborator samples were shipped as frozen whole blood, as isolated PBMCs, or as DNA extracted from either sample type. General conclusions and limits of the study: The quantity of clinical and demographic metadata differed by source and by participant and was supplied without curation.

The immunoSEQ Assay, a bias-controlled multiplex PCR, was used to amplify TCRbeta CDR3 regions from genomic DNA. The authors processed their data as follows. Within the assay, amplification of reference gene primers was used to estimate how many nucleated cells each sample contained. Sequence reads were collapsed and filtered to measure the absolute abundance of every unique TCRbeta CDR3 rearrangement. For each sample, productive Simpson clonality was calculated as the square root of Simpson's diversity index over productive rearrangements. TCRdb re-hosts the immuneACCESS table, in-frame sequences only. Its copies lack some clones; in the studies checked, an unresolved V gene accounts for under half of them, and the cause for the rest is not known. V, J and clone size are those of that table, while D and trimming were read from the DNA. The sample records about 220,000 clones, 84% of which are singletons. The ten top clones hold about 9% of the sample.

The receptor was isolated from a man in his fifties with active or convalescent COVID-19. This sequence uses TRBV24-1 and TRBJ1-1; too little of a D gene remains to name it. The sequenced sample was peripheral blood. The DNA is TGTGCCACCCAAAGAGGGACTGAAGCTTTCTTT. Translated, it gives CATQRGTEAFF.